This T cell receptor beta chain was captured in a study of blood T cell repertoires in COVID-19. Study information: The United States, Italy and Spain provided the acute and convalescent COVID-19 samples. Sources were T cells, B-cell-depleted T cells, or PBMCs; the material itself was cDNA or gDNA.

This clone was counted between two and nine times. Libraries were prepared by immunoSEQ multiplex PCR; TCRdb keeps only in-frame clonotypes and omits some of them. The sample lists 57,000 or so clones, less than 80% occurring once. V lost 3 bases and J lost 8, with 17 bases in between. Germline loops: CDR1 SGHAT, CDR2 FQDESV (reference sequence). This CDR3 is 15 amino acids long. The TCR sequence derives from a man aged 55 to 69 with acute or convalescent COVID-19. Sequencing input: peripheral blood. This chain uses TRBV11-1 with TRBJ2-1; possible D gene TRBD2, 5 bases. The CDR3 reads CASSLLAVIGDEQFF. CDR3 nucleotide sequence: TGTGCCAGCAGCTTGCTTGCGGTTATCGGGGATGAGCAGTTCTTC.